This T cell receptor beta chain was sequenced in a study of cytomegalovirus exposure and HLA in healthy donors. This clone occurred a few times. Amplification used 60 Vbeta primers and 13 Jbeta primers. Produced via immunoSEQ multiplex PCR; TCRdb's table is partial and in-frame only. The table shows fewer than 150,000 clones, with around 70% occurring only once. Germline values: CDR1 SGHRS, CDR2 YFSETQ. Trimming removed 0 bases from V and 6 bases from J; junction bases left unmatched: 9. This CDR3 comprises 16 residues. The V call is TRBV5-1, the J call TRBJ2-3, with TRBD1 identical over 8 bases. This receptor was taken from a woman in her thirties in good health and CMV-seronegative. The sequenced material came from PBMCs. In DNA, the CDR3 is TGCGCCAGCAGCTTGGGGTCCCAGGGGGCGGAGGATACGCAGTATTTT. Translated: CASSLGSQGAEDTQYF.